This TCR beta chain was retrieved from a study of a mutant IDH1 vaccine in newly diagnosed glioma. Study-wide context: Treated patients showed a male proportion of approximately 62%, a female proportion of about 40%, and a mean age of approximately 40 years. Patients arrived already treated with radiotherapy, temozolomide, or both, most having had both. Study-level results: Immune responses induced by vaccination arose in under 95% of the patients.

Time point defined: baseline, week 1 (first vaccination visit). The treatment: pre-vaccination baseline after standard-of-care therapy. Produced via immunoSEQ multiplex PCR; TCRdb's table is partial and in-frame only. The repertoire holds approximately 52,000 clones, with about three quarters as singletons. As to this clone: The antigen is unknown.

The germline gives CDR1 SGHNT, CDR2 YYREEE (reference sequence). V dropped 0 bases and J dropped 6 bases, with 10 bases sitting between them. This CDR3 is 15 amino acids long. The specimen comprised PBMCs, sampled from a glioma patient treated with radiotherapy, temozolomide or both. The TCR originated in a woman aged 40-49 years with glioma. The chain carries TRBV5-4 and TRBJ1-6; TRBD1 is a possible D gene (6 bases). The CDR3 protein is CASSLDRAPNSPLHF. As DNA, the CDR3 is TGTGCCAGCAGCTTGGACAGGGCACCTAATTCACCCCTCCACTTT.